The text below deals with one T cell receptor (beta chain). This clone was seen a few times. The target of this receptor is not known. No much larger clone is present one base from it, and per-base qualities are unavailable. To prepare the library, the immunoSEQ multiplex PCR assay was applied. The multiplex PCR relied on a mix of 60 forward primers for TCR Vbeta segments and 13 reverse primers for TCR Jbeta segments. A multiplex PCR assay on genomic DNA amplified the CDR3 region of rearranged TCR beta genes. Amplified TCR beta libraries were sequenced as 87-base-pair reads on the Illumina HiSeq System. On the authors' methods: A later analysis counted 65 million to 90 million unique TCR beta chains across the 550 to 750 repertoires, and roughly 10 million of these chains were shared by at least two donors. Raw reads were error-corrected and collapsed into unique sequences with a nearest-neighbor algorithm that merged closely related sequences to remove PCR and sequencing errors. CDR3 sequences were aligned to IMGT reference sequences to assign V, D and J gene segments. For a sequence to be retained, a match of at least six nucleotides was required to both a V gene segment and a J gene segment. A rearrangement counted as productive if the CDR3 had no stop codons and remained in frame with V and J, and every other rearrangement counted as non-productive. CDR3 was defined by IMGT convention, running from the second conserved V-encoded cysteine to the conserved J-encoded phenylalanine. Sequences without an unambiguous match to a single V gene segment were excluded from the earlier analysis of 587 of the donors. An earlier analysis of 500 to 700 of the donors classified V segments as functional when productive rearrangements were above 56.7% and as segregating when the standard deviation between donors was above 5%. A statistical classification framework was built to diagnose cytomegalovirus status from the catalog of TCR beta chain sequences. A later analysis assigned V and J genes by comparing TCR nucleotide sequences with IMGT/GENE-DB human TR gene sequences. Using the TCRdist pipeline, a later analysis assigned CDR3 sequences along with most-parsimonious VDJ recombination scenarios. In a later analysis, each TCR beta chain was defined by its CDR3 amino acid sequence together with its V-gene family, and reads lacking a unique V-gene family were excluded. To address suspected cross-contamination and a sequencing artifact, a later analysis removed 592 highly shared, low-generation-probability nucleotide sequences. A later analysis calculated a clonal expansion index for each public chain from normalized within-repertoire ranks of inferred template counts. A later analysis computed generation probabilities with a VDJ recombination model fitted to out-of-frame rearrangements, and checked the results against IGoR. Hypergeometric tests were used in a later analysis to score TCR-TCR, TCR-HLA and TCR-CMV co-occurrence, with a repertoire-size bias correction applied to the TCR pairs. False discovery rates were estimated in a later analysis by permuting HLA or CMV assignments 20 times. In a later analysis, co-occurring TCRs were grouped using DBSCAN, and TCRdist sequence similarity was added for clustering within HLA-allele-positive subsets. For co-occurrence clustering, repertoires with fewer than 30,000 or more than 120,000 public chains were excluded, along with five repertoires with anomalous nucleotide sharing. As stored in TCRdb, this immuneACCESS dataset retains in-frame rearrangements with V and J assigned. A fraction of the clones does not appear; measured against another copy, unresolved V genes explain less than half of the discrepancy, and the remainder lacks a known reason. D and trimming come from the DNA, and the V and J calls and clone size come from that table. The sample yields some 130,000 clones; 79% were counted once. The ten largest clones represent about 6.5% of the sample.

This specimen belongs to a study of cytomegalovirus exposure and HLA in healthy donors (dated by TCRdb to about 2017). For the study in its entirety: In an earlier analysis of some 550 of the donors, 276 Gb of sequence data and 90 million to 120 million unique TCR beta sequences from roughly 190 million T cells were reported. About 310 gigabases of sequencing data and some 85 million unique TCR sequences were included in an early release covering about 620 HLA-typed donors. Of the roughly 410 genotyped donors, approximately 81% were placed in the genetic ancestry cluster associated with self-reported Caucasian donors. The study aimed to test whether signatures of past pathogen exposure could be identified by cataloging public T cell receptors. The study used immunosequencing to profile the T cell repertoires of 666 subjects and linked those repertoires to cytomegalovirus serostatus. Besides the first cohort of under 700 subjects, a separate validation cohort made up of 90 to 150 different subjects was used. To predict cytomegalovirus infection status, the study brought together high-throughput TCR immunosequencing, statistical association of individual TCRs with disease status, and machine learning. To study patterns of TCR occurrence, a later analysis re-analyzed previously published TCR beta repertoires from around 700 donors and added high-resolution HLA genotyping. In the later analysis, no new phenotypic data were used to find candidate immune exposures; instead, reliance was placed on TCR beta sequences and their occurrence across donors. In an earlier analysis of roughly 540 of the donors, high-throughput TCR beta sequencing was used to judge whether each TCR beta V gene segment behaved as functional or pseudogenic. Donor age, sex, ethnicity and CMV serostatus were compiled together with the repertoire data. A later genetic analysis used genome-wide SNP genotypes for about 65% of the roughly 700 donors, treating that subset as a discovery cohort. All discovery cohort repertoires had been generated using a single sequencing platform. HLA typing covered class I and class II loci at four-digit resolution. Typing coverage differed by locus: A, B, C, DRB1 and DQB1 were typed in about 620-630 donors, DQA1 in around 500, DPA1 in 600 to 610, and DPB1 in just under 480. About five DR-DQ haplotypes were treated as single units for association and clustering because of strong linkage in the cohort. Among 300 to 500 genotyped donors of the cohort, an average of approximately 240,000 unique TCR beta nucleotide sequences was sequenced per donor, of which approximately 19% were non-productive.

The investigation overall reported the following: A later analysis reported that several top co-occurrence clusters appeared linked to parvovirus B19, influenza, CMV and Epstein-Barr virus. About 15 rarely observed V segments, including chromosome 9 orphons, were excluded from the earlier analysis of some 590 of the donors because counts were too low. Most TCR sequences were seen in very few donors, while some public TCRs were found in many individuals. At a false discovery rate of 0.05, a later analysis linked approximately 18,000 TCR beta sequences to specific HLA alleles. In vitro tests confirmed that a few of the cytomegalovirus-associated TCR beta chains recognize cytomegalovirus antigens. In a later analysis, most CMV-associated TCR beta chains were found to appear HLA-restricted, with HLA associations seemingly driven largely by CMV exposure. The presence/absence analyses assumed that sequencing depth was roughly uniform across donors, and that assumption may not be true. In a later analysis, HLA-associated TCR beta chains showed more clonal expansion and lower generation probabilities than non-associated chains that were equally common. Some IMGT-functional V segments, including TRBV6-2 and TRBV6-3, could not be distinguished by the 87-base-pair reads and were therefore excluded. An earlier analysis of 587 of the donors showed that most TCR beta V segments appeared in productive rearrangements either about 87% or about 30% of the time, which broadly matched IMGT annotations. Assigning TCR associations to individual alleles was difficult when HLA alleles, especially DR and DQ, strongly co-occurred. Linkage disequilibrium might explain the correlated functional status among segregating V segments, but an unknown experimental factor could not be excluded. Because HLA typing was unavailable for some donors at each locus, only the typed subset was used in association tests. Only TCR beta chains were sequenced in this cohort, and the absence of alpha or paired-chain data limited detectable features. The classifier was reported to diagnose cytomegalovirus status with high specificity and sensitivity in both the original and validation cohorts. It was suggested by the authors that the approach could potentially be generalized to other disease states and immunological phenotypes. Compared with the roughly 670-donor mean, donors in an Asian-associated ancestry cluster had fewer N-insertions in productive TCRs, according to a later genetic analysis. A total of 150 or so TCR beta chains were listed by the study as associated with cytomegalovirus. A group of highly shared sequence variants was considered likely to be a technical artifact of the sequencing pipeline. A further reported finding was that TCR beta sequences accurately predicted the HLA-A and HLA-B alleles for most subjects in the first cohort. In a later analysis, TCR association rates were found to vary across HLA loci, with the most associated TCRs seen for DRB1 alleles and the fewest for HLA-C alleles. V-gene and J-gene trimming of TCR beta chains was associated with a missense DCLRE1C variant in a later genetic analysis, and the association was replicated in an independent cohort. For the cohort, immune exposure information was limited to CMV serostatus.

The CDR3 starts with the cysteine, ends with the phenylalanine, and has 15 residues. Only CDR3 DNA is held: 45 bases, read in frame from base 1. CDR1 and CDR2, per the germline V gene (reference sequence), are MNHNY and SVGAGI. Clipping removes 0 bases from V and 2 bases from J, with 4 as the unmatched junction base count. The cohort comprised hundreds of healthy bone marrow donors. At the time of sampling, all cohort members were nominally healthy, though unrecorded immune exposures were likely present. The donor was CMV seropositive and belonged to the group of around 300 seropositive cohort members. Each donor provided a peripheral blood sample, and peripheral blood mononuclear cells were used for TCR beta sequencing. Genomic DNA extraction from the blood cell samples was performed with the Qiagen DNeasy Blood Extraction Kit.

The TCR sequence derives from a man between 40 and 49 years old in good health and CMV-seropositive. The V and J segments used are TRBV6-6 and TRBJ2-7; 7 middle bases align to TRBD1. Sequenced material: PBMCs. CDR3 region: CASSYSNRGAYEQYF. The DNA sequence reads TGTGCCAGCAGTTACTCGAACAGGGGTGCCTACGAGCAGTACTTC.